This entry lists 26 T cell receptor beta chains sequenced from one sample in a study of beta chain features in type 1 diabetes. What was sequenced were expressed TCRB transcripts, since all of the isolated RNA had been reverse transcribed. This table comes from immunoSEQ multiplex PCR, and its TCRdb copy is limited to in-frame clones, with some not included. The sample shows about 220,000 clones, roughly a tenth of them seen only once. The sample was central memory CD4+ T cells from blood. All receptors derive from a man younger than 35 in good health.

This clone has only a few counts. CDR3 region: CASIQGGTSNTEAFF. In DNA, the CDR3 is TGTGCCAGCATCCAAGGTGGGACATCGAACACTGAAGCTTTCTTT. The V and J genes are TRBV7-2 and TRBJ1-1; D is perhaps TRBD1 (6 bases). The CDR3 length is 15 residues. CDR1 SGHTA and CDR2 FQGNSA come from the germline V gene. Trimming cost V 7 bases and J 1 base, with 16 bases left between them.

Comment on this clone: This CDR3 is also generated by other DNA sequences in the sample. For the CDR3, the DNA is TGCGCCAGCAGCTCTACAGGGGACACTGAAGCTTTCTTT. Its protein product is CASSSTGDTEAFF. V is TRBV5-1 and J is TRBJ1-1, with 7 bases fitting TRBD1. Germline lookup yields CDR1 SGHRS and CDR2 YFSETQ. Trimming cost V 3 bases and J 3 bases; bases outside gene matches: 2. The CDR3 is 13 amino acids. The entire variable domain, with the rest obtained from reference TRBV5-1 and TRBJ1-1, is as follows: KAGVTQTPRYLIKTRGQQVTLSCSPISGHRSVSWYQQTPGQGLQFLFEYFSETQRNKGNFPGRFSGRQFSNSRSEMNVSTLELGDSALYLCASSSTGDTEAFFGQGTRLTVV.

In this sample, this clone turned up a few times. Only one base separates this from a far larger clonotype, so it likely reflects a read error. Different DNA sequences within this sample yield the same CDR3. This chain links TRBV30 with TRBJ2-1; 10 bases are shared with TRBD2. Germline V lookup: CDR1 GTSNPN, CDR2 SVGIG (reference sequence). The CDR3 spans 18 residues. The ends lost 5 bases at V and 6 bases at J; junction bases unmatched: 19. In DNA, the CDR3 is TGTGCCTGGCGTCGCCGGGCTAGCGGGAGAATCCCCCGCAATGAGCAGTTCTTC. Protein: CAWRRRASGRIPRNEQFF.

The rearrangement uses TRBV29-1 and TRBJ2-5; D is possibly TRBD1 (5 bases). The germline gives CDR1 SQVTM, CDR2 ANQGSEA. V lost 7 bases and J 4 bases, leaving 13 bases between the germline ends. This CDR3 comprises 12 residues. CDR3: CSGGLRGETQYF. Written as DNA, the CDR3 is TGCAGCGGGGGCTTGAGAGGAGAGACCCAGTACTTC.

The gene calls are TRBV7-2 and TRBJ2-7, with D perhaps matching TRBD1 (5 bases). Per germline, CDR1 SGHTA and CDR2 FQGNSA. The CDR3 runs 14 residues. Trimming stripped 5 bases from V and 1 base from J, with 12 bases between. CDR3: CASSPTVSSYEQYF. The CDR3 DNA reads as TGTGCCAGCAGCCCGACAGTCAGTTCCTACGAGCAGTACTTC.

This clone was observed a few times. This sample includes further DNA sequences coding for the same CDR3. The V gene is TRBV7-3, the J gene TRBJ2-3; D gene uncertain. Trimming took off 2 bases at V and 0 bases at J, with 6 bases between the two ends. The V gene's germline CDR1 is SGHTA and CDR2 FQGTGA. The CDR3 consists of 14 residues. The CDR3 region has the DNA TGTGCCAGCAGCTTAGGTTCTAGCACAGATACGCAGTATTTT. It codes for CASSLGSSTDTQYF.

As to this clone: The sample carries other DNA sequences with the same CDR3. CDR3 in DNA: TGTGCCATCAGTGAGTCGGGACTGAGCGGGGCCAACGTCCTGACTTTC. Translated, it gives CAISESGLSGANVLTF. This chain connects TRBV10-3 to TRBJ2-6, with D perhaps TRBD2 (6 bases). Germline CDR1 and CDR2: ENHRY and SYGVKD. The V and J ends lost 0 bases and 4 bases respectively, with 10 bases between them. This CDR3 is built from 16 residues.

V usage is TRBV11-3 and J usage is TRBJ2-7; D unclear. The germline V gene has CDR1 SGHNT and CDR2 YENEEA. Trimming removed 6 bases at V and 0 bases at J, with 6 bases between. This CDR3 is built from 12 residues. CDR3 DNA: TGTGCCAGCAGTCCCACCTCCTACGAGCAGTACTTC. As protein: CASSPTSYEQYF.

A word on this clone: It differs at one base from a far larger clone, so likely a read error. This chain joins TRBV29-1 and TRBJ2-4; D not resolved. V was shortened by 7 bases and J by 7 bases, with 17 bases between the two germline ends. This CDR3 is 13 amino acids long. In germline, CDR1 is SQVTM, CDR2 ANQGSEA. CDR3 region: CSGVETRPNIQYF. The CDR3 region has the DNA TGCAGCGGCGTGGAGACCCGTCCCAACATTCAGTACTTC. Together with reference TRBV29-1 and TRBJ2-4, the CDR3 gives the full variable domain: SAVISQKPSRDICQRGTSLTIQCQVDSQVTMMFWYRQQPGQSLTLIATANQGSEATYESGFVIDKFPISRPNLTFSTLTVSNMSPEDSSIYLCSGVETRPNIQYFGAGTRLSVL.

The chain has TRBV28 and TRBJ2-1; D is unresolved. The CDR3 runs 13 residues. V was trimmed by 3 bases and J by 4 bases, leaving 7 bases between them. CDR1 is MDHEN, CDR2 SYDVKM, per germline. The CDR3 sequence is CASSLFRYNEQFF. The CDR3 nucleotides are TGTGCCAGCAGTTTGTTCAGGTACAATGAGCAGTTCTTC.

This sequence joins TRBV5-1 and TRBJ2-1, with D unresolved. V dropped 6 bases and J dropped 9 bases, with 7 bases sitting between them. The CDR3 length is 10 residues. The germline V gene encodes CDR1 SGHRS and CDR2 YFSETQ. CDR3 protein: CASNPGEQFF. The CDR3 DNA follows: TGCGCCAGCAACCCGGGTGAGCAGTTCTTC. The complete variable domain, with remaining parts taken from reference TRBV5-1 and TRBJ2-1, reads KAGVTQTPRYLIKTRGQQVTLSCSPISGHRSVSWYQQTPGQGLQFLFEYFSETQRNKGNFPGRFSGRQFSNSRSEMNVSTLELGDSALYLCASNPGEQFFGPGTRLTVL.

With respect to this clone: At one end, the junction sequence differs from germline, possibly due to a read error. V gene TRBV30 combines with J gene TRBJ1-4; tentative D call: TRBD1 (5 bases). This CDR3 has 15 residues. The germline V gene encodes CDR1 GTSNPN and CDR2 SVGIG (reference sequence). CDR3 sequence reads: CAWSVPPGTTEKLFF. The CDR3 DNA is TGTGCCTGGAGTGTACCCCCGGGGACTACTGAAAAACTGTTTTTT.

This clone came up a few times. V gene TRBV15 combines with J gene TRBJ1-5; no firm D call. Germline V CDR1 and CDR2: LNHNV, YYDKDF (reference sequence). The CDR3 extends over 17 amino acids. Trimming shortened V by 0 bases and J by 5 bases, and 17 bases separated the two germline ends. CDR3 coding DNA: TGTGCCACCAGCAGAGATCTTTGGGGTATGGGTCATCAGCCCCAGCATTTT. Its protein is CATSRDLWGMGHQPQHF.

Only a few counts were recorded for this clone. The chain combines TRBV5-1 with TRBJ2-2, with D possibly TRBD1 on 5 matching bases. In germline, CDR1 is SGHRS, CDR2 YFSETQ. This CDR3 has 14 residues. Deletions cut 6 bases from V and 1 base from J, with 10 bases between. CDR3 coding DNA: TGCGCCAGCACTACCACAGGGAACACCGGGGAGCTGTTTTTT. Its protein product is CASTTTGNTGELFF.

This clone was seen a handful of times. Different DNA sequences within this sample yield the same CDR3. J is TRBJ2-7 and V is TRBV29-1; 10 nucleotides line up with TRBD1. The CDR3 contains 11 residues. V dropped 6 bases and J dropped 5; count of bases not matched to a gene: 1. The V gene's germline CDR1 is SQVTM and CDR2 ANQGSEA. CDR3 region: CSVGQGNEQYF. CDR3 nucleotides: TGCAGCGTGGGACAGGGGAACGAGCAGTACTTC.

This clone showed up just a few times. This rearrangement joins TRBV7-9 to TRBJ2-5, with D unresolved. Germline V CDR1 and CDR2: SEHNR, FQNEAQ (reference sequence). Trimming stripped 2 bases from V and 4 bases from J, with 14 bases between. This CDR3 contains 15 residues. The CDR3 coding sequence is TGTGCCAGCAGCTTAACGGCGGTCAGAGGAGAGACCCAGTACTTC. Protein product: CASSLTAVRGETQYF.

This clone was seen ten or more times. The V call is TRBV5-1, the J call TRBJ2-3; no reliable D call. In germline, CDR1 is SGHRS, CDR2 YFSETQ. The CDR3 runs 13 residues. V lost 0 bases and J lost 4, with 6 bases in between. The CDR3 DNA reads as TGCGCCAGCAGCTTGGAACGGGCAGATACGCAGTATTTT. Its protein product is CASSLERADTQYF.

The CDR3 loop reads CASTTLGYQYF. As DNA, the CDR3 is TGTGCCAGCACCACGCTAGGCTATCAGTACTTC. The genes are TRBV2 and TRBJ2-4; D is unclear. CDR3 length: 11 residues. V lost 7 bases and J 12 bases, leaving 13 bases between the germline ends. Germline V gene lookup returns CDR1 SNHLY and CDR2 FYNNEI.

This clone was detected a few times. The gene calls are TRBV2 and TRBJ2-2; D not resolved. Germline V gene data show CDR1 as SNHLY and CDR2 as FYNNEI. This CDR3 region has 16 residues. The V end was cut by 0 bases, the J end by 6 bases, with 14 bases between. CDR3 nucleotides: TGTGCCAGCAGTGAAGCGAGTTCAGTCCAGTCCGGGGAGCTGTTTTTT. Translation: CASSEASSVQSGELFF.

This sequence joins TRBV7-2 and TRBJ1-1; TRBD1 aligns across 8 bases. The CDR3 length is 13 residues. J was trimmed by 4 bases and V by 4 bases; bases with no gene match: 2. The germline V gene has CDR1 SGHTA and CDR2 FQGNSA. CDR3 nucleotide sequence: TGTGCCAGCAGCTATACAGGGGGCACTGAAGCTTTCTTT. This sequence encodes CASSYTGGTEAFF.

V usage is TRBV6-6 and J usage is TRBJ2-7; D gene uncertain. V gave up 2 bases and J gave up 6 bases, with 5 bases separating them. CDR1 is MNHNY and CDR2 is SVGAGI in the germline V gene (reference sequence). The CDR3 length is 11 residues. CDR3 sequence: CASSYQREQYF. The CDR3 DNA sequence: TGTGCCAGCAGTTACCAGCGCGAGCAGTACTTC.

This clone was seen only a few times. This chain uses TRBV7-6 with TRBJ1-2, with D unclear. Trimming pared 5 bases from V and 0 bases from J, leaving 10 bases between. Per germline, CDR1 SGHVS and CDR2 FNYEAQ. The CDR3 totals 14 residues. The CDR3 nucleotides read TGTGCCAGCAGCCCTAGAACTGCTAACTATGGCTACACCTTC. Translation gives CASSPRTANYGYTF.

The chain links TRBV30 to TRBJ1-4, with unresolved D. The germline V gene has CDR1 GTSNPN and CDR2 SVGIG (reference sequence). Trimming left V 0 bases short and J 2 bases short, with 7 bases between. This CDR3 contains 14 residues. For the CDR3, the DNA is TGTGCCTGGAGTGTCCCTCCCACTAATGAAAAACTGTTTTTT. The encoded protein is CAWSVPPTNEKLFF.

As to this clone: A single base is all that separates this from a far larger clone, so a read error is likely. The same CDR3 can be traced to other DNA sequences in this sample. The chain employs TRBV28 and TRBJ2-5; TRBD2 aligns across 8 bases. The CDR3 spans 13 residues. Germline assignment: CDR1 MDHEN and CDR2 SYDVKM. The V and J ends lost 2 bases and 4 bases, in that order; junction bases with no gene match: 0. The CDR3 DNA sequence: TGTGCCAGCAGTTTAGCGGGGGGAGAGACCCAGTACTTC. Encoded protein: CASSLAGGETQYF. Full variable domain (rest looked up from reference TRBV28 and TRBJ2-5): DVKVTQSSRYLVKRTGEKVFLECVQDMDHENMFWYRQDPGLGLRLIYFSYDVKMKEKGDIPEGYSVSREKKERFSLILESASTNQTSMYLCASSLAGGETQYFGPGTRLLVL.

The chain has TRBV20-1 and TRBJ2-5; D is possibly TRBD2 (5 bases). V was shortened by 4 bases and J by 5 bases, with 8 bases between the two germline ends. CDR1 DFQATT and CDR2 SNEGSKA come from the germline V gene (reference sequence). This CDR3 region has 11 residues. CDR3 DNA sequence: TGCAGTGCTATGGGGAGTGAGACCCAGTACTTC. This codes for CSAMGSETQYF.

This clone has a handful of counts. The rearrangement joins TRBV4-2 to TRBJ1-2, with a weak D call TRBD1 (6 bases). Trimming pared 1 base from V and 5 bases from J, leaving 14 bases between. Per the germline V gene, CDR1 is LGHNA and CDR2 is YNFKEQ. This CDR3 has 15 residues. CDR3 protein: CASSQGPGTQYGYTF. The CDR3 bases are TGTGCCAGCAGCCAAGGACCCGGGACACAATATGGCTACACCTTC.